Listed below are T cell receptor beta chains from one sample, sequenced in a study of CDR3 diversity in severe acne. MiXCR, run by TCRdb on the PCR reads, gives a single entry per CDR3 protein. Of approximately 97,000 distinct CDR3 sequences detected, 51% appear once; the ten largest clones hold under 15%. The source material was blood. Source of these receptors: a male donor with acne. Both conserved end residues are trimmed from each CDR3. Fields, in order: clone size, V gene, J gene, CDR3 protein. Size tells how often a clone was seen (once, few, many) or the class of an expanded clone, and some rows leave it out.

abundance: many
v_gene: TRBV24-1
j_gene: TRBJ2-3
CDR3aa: ATSDPATGVFTDTQY

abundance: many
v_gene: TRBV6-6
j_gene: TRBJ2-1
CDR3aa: ASSYLGRQTSYNEQF

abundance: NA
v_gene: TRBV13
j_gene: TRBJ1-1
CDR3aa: ASSSPEAF

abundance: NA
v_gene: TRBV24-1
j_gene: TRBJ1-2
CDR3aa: ATSDRTSYT

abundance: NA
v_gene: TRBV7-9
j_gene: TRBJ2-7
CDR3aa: ASSLEVSFGPYEQY

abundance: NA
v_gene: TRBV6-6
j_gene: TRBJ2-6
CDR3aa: ASTRQSSSGANVLT

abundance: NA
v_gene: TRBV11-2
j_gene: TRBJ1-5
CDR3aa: ASSLGGLQPQH

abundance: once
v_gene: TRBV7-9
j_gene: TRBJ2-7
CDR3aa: ASSSLQGALSYEQY

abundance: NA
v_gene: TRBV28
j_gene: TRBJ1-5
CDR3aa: ASSPTGINQPQH

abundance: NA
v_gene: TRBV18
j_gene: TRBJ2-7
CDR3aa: ASSPATDSSYEQY

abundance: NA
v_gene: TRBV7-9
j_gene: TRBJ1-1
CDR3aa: ASSLEQVANTEAF

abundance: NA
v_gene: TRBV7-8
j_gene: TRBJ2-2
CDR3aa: ASSLGSSGRANGELF

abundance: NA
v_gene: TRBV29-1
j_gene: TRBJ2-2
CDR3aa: SARDLGQGATGELF

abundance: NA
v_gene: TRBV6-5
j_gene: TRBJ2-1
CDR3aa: ASSYSTGLAGRDNEQF

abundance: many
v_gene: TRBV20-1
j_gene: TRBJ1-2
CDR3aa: SARGRRDRGRFGYGYT

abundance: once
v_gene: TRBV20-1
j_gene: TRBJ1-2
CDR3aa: SAADSSWGYT

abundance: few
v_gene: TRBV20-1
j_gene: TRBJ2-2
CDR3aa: SARTAGTSGWTGELF

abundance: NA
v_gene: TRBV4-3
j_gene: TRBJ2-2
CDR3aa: ASSQALAGVGTGELF

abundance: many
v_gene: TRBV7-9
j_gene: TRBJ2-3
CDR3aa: ASSLVGGGTDTQY

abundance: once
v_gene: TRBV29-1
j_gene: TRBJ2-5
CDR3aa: SVEGGRETQY

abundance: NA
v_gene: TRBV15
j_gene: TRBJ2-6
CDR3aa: ATKTGDTGVLSGANVLT

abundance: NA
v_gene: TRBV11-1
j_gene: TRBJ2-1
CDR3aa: ASSLDGGHSYNEQF

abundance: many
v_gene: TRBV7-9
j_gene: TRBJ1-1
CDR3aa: ASRGTAYTEAF

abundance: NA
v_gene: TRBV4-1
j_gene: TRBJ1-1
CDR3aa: ASSHRQGDTEAF

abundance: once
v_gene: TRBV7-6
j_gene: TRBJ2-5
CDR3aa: ASSQNRGQEGETQY

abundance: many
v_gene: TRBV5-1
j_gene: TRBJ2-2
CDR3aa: ASSLVGQTNTGELF

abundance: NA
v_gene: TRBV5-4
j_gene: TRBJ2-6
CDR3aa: ASTEGNTEA

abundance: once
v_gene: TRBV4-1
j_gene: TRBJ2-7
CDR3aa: ASSQDFGVGEQY

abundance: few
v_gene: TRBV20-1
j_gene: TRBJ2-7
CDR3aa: SARGTSGVYEQY

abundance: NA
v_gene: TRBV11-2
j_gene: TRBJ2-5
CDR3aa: ASGSQETQY

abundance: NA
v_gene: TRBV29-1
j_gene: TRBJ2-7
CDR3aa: SAGTADYEQY

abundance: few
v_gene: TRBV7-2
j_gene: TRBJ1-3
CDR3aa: ASSLLGTGNTIY

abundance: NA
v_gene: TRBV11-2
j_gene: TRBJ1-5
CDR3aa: ASSLTGEHQPQH